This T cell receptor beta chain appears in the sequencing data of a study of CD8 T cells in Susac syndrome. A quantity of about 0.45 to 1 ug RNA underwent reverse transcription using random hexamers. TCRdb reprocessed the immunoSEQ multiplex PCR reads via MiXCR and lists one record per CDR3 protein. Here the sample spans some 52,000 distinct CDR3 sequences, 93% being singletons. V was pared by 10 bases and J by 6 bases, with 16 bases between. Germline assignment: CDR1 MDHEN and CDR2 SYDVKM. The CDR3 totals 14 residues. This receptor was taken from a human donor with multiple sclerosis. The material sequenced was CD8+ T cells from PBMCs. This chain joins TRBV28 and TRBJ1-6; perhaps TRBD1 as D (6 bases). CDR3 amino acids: CATAWGAGNSPLHF. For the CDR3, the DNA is TGTGCCACCGCCTGGGGGGCGGGTAATTCACCCCTCCACTTT.